What follows are 32 T cell receptor beta chains derived from one specimen sequenced in a study of blood T cell repertoires in COVID-19. Method: immunoSEQ multiplex PCR; TCRdb's copy keeps in-frame clones and lacks some. The table records about 250,000 clones, approximately 79% of them present only once. The sequencing input was peripheral blood. These receptors all come from a woman older than 75 with active or convalescent COVID-19.

CDR3 region: CASSQGHNSNQPQHF. The CDR3 region has the DNA TGTGCCAGCTCCCAGGGGCACAATAGCAATCAGCCCCAGCATTTT. V gene TRBV18 combines with J gene TRBJ1-5; weak D call: TRBD1 (6 bases). Looked up from germline, CDR1 is KGHSH and CDR2 is LQKENI. This CDR3 spans 15 amino acids. V lost 6 bases and J lost 0, with 12 bases in between.

The CDR3 nucleotides read TGCGCCAGCAGCTTGGCGGTCTCCAGGGGCTACGAGCAGTACTTC. Encoded protein: CASSLAVSRGYEQYF. V gene TRBV5-1 combines with J gene TRBJ2-7; possible D gene TRBD1, 6 bases. Deletions cut 0 bases from V and 3 bases from J, with 13 bases between. Germline V gene lookup returns CDR1 SGHRS and CDR2 YFSETQ. The CDR3 is made up of 15 amino acids.

This sequence joins TRBV5-1 and TRBJ2-1; possibly TRBD2 for D (6 bases). V was shortened by 4 bases and J by 4 bases, with 15 bases between the two germline ends. The CDR3 spans 15 residues. CDR1 and CDR2 from the germline V gene are SGHRS and YFSETQ. CDR3 DNA sequence: TGCGCCAGCAGCGATGGGACTGGGGGATACAATGAGCAGTTCTTC. Translation: CASSDGTGGYNEQFF.

The chain has TRBV2 and TRBJ1-3, with D unclear. Germline assignment: CDR1 SNHLY and CDR2 FYNNEI. This CDR3 has 17 residues. Trimming shortened V by 4 bases and J by 0 bases, and 16 bases separated the two germline ends. CDR3 region: CASSARRYLSSGNTIYF. Written as DNA, the CDR3 is TGTGCCAGCAGTGCCCGGCGGTATCTAAGCTCTGGAAACACCATATATTTT. The variable domain in full, completed from reference TRBV2 and TRBJ1-3, reads EPEVTQTPSHQVTQMGQEVILRCVPISNHLYFYWYRQILGQKVEFLVSFYNNEISEKSEIFDDQFSVERPDGSNFTLKIRSTKLEDSAMYFCASSARRYLSSGNTIYFGEGSWLTVV.

The J gene is TRBJ1-2, the V gene TRBV5-4; D is possibly TRBD1 (6 bases). CDR3 size: 15 residues. CDR1 and CDR2 from the germline V gene are SGHNT and YYREEE (reference sequence). Trimming left V 4 bases short and J 1 base short, with 14 bases between. This CDR3 is CASSPQGGVNYGYTF. CDR3 sequence (DNA): TGTGCCAGCAGCCCACAGGGTGGCGTTAACTATGGCTACACCTTC.

The V call is TRBV3-1 (or the pseudogene TRBV3-2), the J call TRBJ1-3; no clear D. There are 17 residues in the CDR3. Germline V gene lookup returns CDR1 LGHDT and CDR2 YNNKEL (reference sequence). Trimming cost V 0 bases and J 0 bases, with 12 bases left between them. The CDR3 region is CASSQDYRGNSGNTIYF. The DNA of the CDR3 is TGTGCCAGCAGCCAAGATTATCGCGGAAACTCTGGAAACACCATATATTTT.

V is TRBV28 and J is TRBJ1-1, with D possibly being TRBD1 (5 bases). Germline V gene data show CDR1 as MDHEN and CDR2 as SYDVKM. V lost 1 base, J lost 3 bases, and 12 bases lay in between. CDR3 size: 15 residues. CDR3 in amino acids: CASSLFGMTDTEAFF. The CDR3, as DNA: TGTGCCAGCAGTTTATTTGGGATGACAGACACTGAAGCTTTCTTT. Filled out from reference TRBV28 and TRBJ1-1, the complete variable domain reads DVKVTQSSRYLVKRTGEKVFLECVQDMDHENMFWYRQDPGLGLRLIYFSYDVKMKEKGDIPEGYSVSREKKERFSLILESASTNQTSMYLCASSLFGMTDTEAFFGQGTRLTVV.

The CDR3 region is CASSLRSDYQPQHF. As DNA, the CDR3 is TGTGCCAGCAGTTTGAGGTCAGACTATCAGCCCCAGCATTTT. This chain connects TRBV28 to TRBJ1-5, with D unclear. Germline V CDR1 and CDR2: MDHEN, SYDVKM. This CDR3 comprises 14 residues. The ends were cut back, 3 bases at V and 5 bases at J, with 11 bases in the middle.

The rearrangement uses TRBV19 and TRBJ1-1; D perhaps matches TRBD1 (6 bases). Germline V gene sequence: CDR1 LNHDA, CDR2 SQIVND (reference sequence). V lost 5 bases to trimming and J lost 2 bases, with 12 bases between them. This CDR3 spans 14 amino acids. The CDR3 region is CASSVGHQNTEAFF. CDR3 in DNA: TGTGCCAGTAGTGTGGGACACCAAAACACTGAAGCTTTCTTT.

The chain links TRBV11-2 to TRBJ1-5; 7 bases match TRBD1. With V trimmed by 0 bases and J by 4 bases, 6 bases remained unmatched. Germline loops: CDR1 SGHAT, CDR2 FQNNGV. The CDR3 loop spans 16 amino acids. This CDR3 is CASSLEASTGNQPQHF. CDR3 bases: TGTGCCAGCAGCTTAGAGGCCTCGACAGGGAATCAGCCCCAGCATTTT. Based on the CDR3 plus reference TRBV11-2 and TRBJ1-5, the full variable domain is EAGVAQSPRYKIIEKRQSVAFWCNPISGHATLYWYQQILGQGPKLLIQFQNNGVVDDSQLPKDRFSAERLKGVDSTLKIQPAKLEDSAVYLCASSLEASTGNQPQHFGDGTRLSIL.

The chain recombines TRBV28 with TRBJ2-4, with 7 bases that match TRBD2. The length of the CDR3 is 17 residues. The germline V gene encodes CDR1 MDHEN and CDR2 SYDVKM. The ends lost 4 bases at V and 0 bases at J; junction bases unmatched: 9. The CDR3 coding sequence is TGTGCCAGCAGTTCGCCCCGGGAGGCACTAGCCAAAAACATTCAGTACTTC. As protein: CASSSPREALAKNIQYF.

V usage is TRBV29-1 and J usage is TRBJ2-7, with 11 bases matching TRBD1. V trimming: 6 bases; J trimming: 0 bases; junction bases outside the gene matches: 4. The CDR3 totals 14 residues. Per germline, CDR1 SQVTM and CDR2 ANQGSEA. The chain's CDR3 is CSVGGQGDSYEQYF. CDR3 in DNA: TGCAGCGTGGGGGGACAGGGGGACTCCTACGAGCAGTACTTC.

The chain recombines TRBV18 with TRBJ1-2; a weak D match, TRBD1 (5 bases). The CDR3 extends over 15 amino acids. The germline CDR1 and CDR2 sequences are KGHSH and LQKENI. V shed 3 bases and J shed 0 bases, with 11 bases lying between them. For the CDR3, the DNA is TGTGCCAGCTCACCTGGGGCAAGAGCTAACTATGGCTACACCTTC. Its translation is CASSPGARANYGYTF.

This rearrangement joins TRBV4-1 to TRBJ2-1; maybe TRBD1 (6 bases). Trimming pared 10 bases from V and 5 bases from J, leaving 24 bases between. The V gene's germline CDR1 is MGHRA and CDR2 YSYEKL. The CDR3 covers 16 residues. CDR3 protein: CATPWVGAPVNNEQFF. The CDR3 DNA is TGCGCCACCCCGTGGGTGGGGGCCCCAGTCAACAATGAGCAGTTCTTC.

The rearrangement joins TRBV19 to TRBJ2-1; 7 bases map to TRBD1. The germline CDR1 and CDR2 sequences are LNHDA and SQIVND (reference sequence). V lost 3 bases and J lost 6; bases outside the gene matches: 5. CDR3 length: 14 residues. The CDR3 nucleotides are TGTGCCAGTAGTATTGGGACAGTTATCAATGAGCAGTTCTTC. It is translated as CASSIGTVINEQFF.

In its sample, this clone was seen a few times. This chain links TRBV7-6 with TRBJ2-1, with D possibly TRBD2 on 5 matching bases. The germline V gene has CDR1 SGHVS and CDR2 FNYEAQ. This CDR3 region has 15 residues. The V end lost 1 base, the J end lost 6 bases, and 13 bases lay between the germline ends. The DNA of the CDR3 is TGTGCCAGCAGCTTAGATCTAGCAAGGCGCAATGAGCAGTTCTTC. This gives the protein CASSLDLARRNEQFF.

The chain couples TRBV19 to TRBJ1-6, with TRBD1 matching over 8 bases. The length of the CDR3 is 14 residues. Germline V gene lookup returns CDR1 LNHDA and CDR2 SQIVND (reference sequence). With 7 bases clipped from V and 10 bases from J, the junction kept 9 bases outside the gene matches. In DNA form, the CDR3 reads TGTGCCAGTACCTTGGGACAGGTTGGGTCACCCCTCCACTTT. This translates into CASTLGQVGSPLHF.

CDR3 nucleotide sequence: TGCAGTGCCGAAGGGGTGAATGAGCAGTTCTTC. It codes for CSAEGVNEQFF. The rearrangement links TRBV20-1 to TRBJ2-1; tentative D call: TRBD1 (5 bases). Trimming cost V 6 bases and J 7 bases, with 10 bases left between them. The CDR3 is 11 residues long. Germline lookup yields CDR1 DFQATT and CDR2 SNEGSKA (reference sequence).

This clone showed up just once. The genes are TRBV19 and TRBJ2-1; a possible D gene is TRBD2 (7 bases). The germline V and J ends were trimmed by 3 bases and 9 bases, with 21 bases remaining between them. Looked up from germline, CDR1 is LNHDA and CDR2 is SQIVND (reference sequence). The CDR3 is made up of 16 amino acids. The CDR3 reads CASSIHTGARGGEQFF. CDR3 DNA: TGTGCCAGTAGTATTCACACCGGGGCGAGGGGGGGTGAGCAGTTCTTC. Full variable domain (remainder filled in from reference TRBV19 and TRBJ2-1): DGGITQSPKYLFRKEGQNVTLSCEQNLNHDAMYWYRQDPGQGLRLIYYSQIVNDFQKGDIAEGYSVSREKKESFPLTVTSAQKNPTAFYLCASSIHTGARGGEQFFGPGTRLTVL.

The J gene is TRBJ2-3, the V gene TRBV12-3 or TRBV12-4, with a possible D match to TRBD2 (6 bases). Between the trimmed V and J ends, which lost 4 bases and 6 bases, there was a span of 11 bases. This CDR3 region has 13 residues. This CDR3 is CASSWAGPDTQYF. CDR3 nucleotides: TGTGCCAGCAGTTGGGCGGGGCCCGATACGCAGTATTTT.

The genes are TRBV28 and TRBJ2-2; possibly TRBD2 for D (6 bases). CDR1 is MDHEN and CDR2 is SYDVKM in the germline V gene. The V end lost 8 bases, the J end lost 2 bases, and 18 bases lay between the germline ends. The CDR3 has 16 amino acids. The CDR3: CASGGAGSQNTGELFF. CDR3 bases: TGTGCCAGCGGCGGGGCAGGGTCGCAAAACACCGGGGAGCTGTTTTTT.

The chain uses TRBV29-1 and TRBJ1-3; 9 positions match TRBD1. The germline V gene encodes CDR1 SQVTM and CDR2 ANQGSEA. V lost 4 bases and J lost 4; bases outside the gene matches: 5. The CDR3 totals 14 residues. The CDR3 protein is CSVATGGLGNTIYF. DNA of the CDR3: TGCAGCGTTGCCACAGGGGGCTTGGGAAACACCATATATTTT. The whole variable domain, filled in from reference TRBV29-1 and TRBJ1-3, reads SAVISQKPSRDICQRGTSLTIQCQVDSQVTMMFWYRQQPGQSLTLIATANQGSEATYESGFVIDKFPISRPNLTFSTLTVSNMSPEDSSIYLCSVATGGLGNTIYFGEGSWLTVV.

The V gene is TRBV18, the J gene TRBJ1-5; D is possibly TRBD1 (6 bases). The length of the CDR3 is 13 residues. V dropped 3 bases and J dropped 7 bases, with 10 bases sitting between them. CDR1 is KGHSH, CDR2 LQKENI, per germline. The CDR3 reads CASSPFTGQPQHF. The CDR3 DNA reads TGTGCCAGCTCACCTTTTACAGGGCAGCCCCAGCATTTT. The full variable domain, completed using reference TRBV18 and TRBJ1-5, is NAGVMQNPRHLVRRRGQEARLRCSPMKGHSHVYWYRQLPEEGLKFMVYLQKENIIDESGMPKERFSAEFPKEGPSILRIQQVVRGDSAAYFCASSPFTGQPQHFGDGTRLSIL.

The V and J genes are TRBV5-6 and TRBJ1-5, with D uncertain. The length of the CDR3 is 14 residues. The ends were cut back, 1 base at V and 4 bases at J, with 9 bases in the middle. Looked up from germline, CDR1 is SGHDT and CDR2 is YYEEEE. CDR3 sequence: CASSLRGRNQPQHF. Written as DNA, the CDR3 is TGTGCCAGCAGCTTGCGAGGTAGGAATCAGCCCCAGCATTTT. Filled out from reference TRBV5-6 and TRBJ1-5, the complete variable domain reads DAGVTQSPTHLIKTRGQQVTLRCSPKSGHDTVSWYQQALGQGPQFIFQYYEEEERQRGNFPDRFSGHQFPNYSSELNVNALLLGDSALYLCASSLRGRNQPQHFGDGTRLSIL.

This chain joins TRBV9 and TRBJ2-3; the D gene is possibly TRBD2 (6 bases). Germline values: CDR1 SGDLS, CDR2 YYNGEE. The CDR3 has 15 amino acids. Trimming cost V 3 bases and J 5 bases, with 16 bases left between them. This chain's CDR3 is CASSERGGALDTQYF. CDR3 sequence (DNA): TGTGCCAGCAGCGAACGTGGAGGGGCCCTAGATACGCAGTATTTT.

The chain couples TRBV28 to TRBJ1-2, with 11 bases fitting TRBD1. After removal of 6 bases from V and 2 bases from J, the junction contained 2 bases not matched to a gene. Germline values: CDR1 MDHEN, CDR2 SYDVKM. This CDR3 region has 14 residues. The CDR3 here is CASRRTGGNYGYTF. The CDR3 DNA follows: TGTGCCAGCAGGCGGACAGGGGGCAACTATGGCTACACCTTC.

This clone was counted between two and nine times. V gene TRBV30 combines with J gene TRBJ2-7; TRBD2 aligns across 11 bases. Germline V gene data show CDR1 as GTSNPN and CDR2 as SVGIG (reference sequence). This CDR3 region has 15 residues. V lost 1 base, J lost 1 base, and 3 bases stayed unmatched. The CDR3 here is CAWSAGLAVSYEQYF. The DNA for the CDR3 is TGTGCCTGGAGTGCGGGACTAGCGGTATCCTACGAGCAGTACTTC. Filled out from reference TRBV30 and TRBJ2-7, the complete variable domain reads SQTIHQWPATLVQPVGSPLSLECTVEGTSNPNLYWYRQAAGRGLQLLFYSVGIGQISSEVPQNLSASRPQDRQFILSSKKLLLSDSGFYLCAWSAGLAVSYEQYFGPGTRLTVT.

This clone was recorded only once. The chain links TRBV6-5 to TRBJ1-2; D not resolved. With 5 bases removed from V and 2 bases from J, the gap between germline ends came to 9 bases. Germline assignment: CDR1 MNHEY and CDR2 SVGAGI. This CDR3 has 13 amino acids. DNA for the CDR3: TGTGCCAGCAGTCAAACTATGAACTATGGCTACACCTTC. Its translation is CASSQTMNYGYTF.

The rearrangement links TRBV5-1 to TRBJ2-5; perhaps TRBD1 as D (6 bases). Germline V gene lookup returns CDR1 SGHRS and CDR2 YFSETQ. V was cut by 4 bases and J by 3 bases, with 16 bases left in between. The length of the CDR3 is 15 residues. DNA for the CDR3: TGCGCCAGCAGCCTCATAGGGACAACGGAAGAGACCCAGTACTTC. Protein sequence: CASSLIGTTEETQYF.

The J gene is TRBJ1-3, the V gene TRBV30, with D tentatively TRBD1 (5 bases). This CDR3 has 15 amino acids. Germline values: CDR1 GTSNPN, CDR2 SVGIG (reference sequence). V gave up 1 base and J gave up 2 bases, with 12 bases separating them. CDR3 protein: CAWSASGGAGNTIYF. DNA for the CDR3: TGTGCCTGGAGTGCCTCCGGGGGAGCTGGAAACACCATATATTTT.

The chain uses TRBV27 and TRBJ2-1; 8 positions match TRBD2. The CDR3 is 15 residues long. The V segment lost 4 bases and the J segment 5 bases; nucleotides outside the gene matches: 7. From germline, CDR1 is MNHEY and CDR2 SMNVEV (reference sequence). The CDR3 region has the DNA TGTGCCAGCAGTTCGGGACTAGTAATGGACAATGAGCAGTTCTTC. Translated: CASSSGLVMDNEQFF.

V gene TRBV5-6 combines with J gene TRBJ2-5, with 8 positions matching TRBD1. Unmatched junction bases numbered 4, after V lost 2 bases and J lost 1 base. The CDR3 runs 15 residues. Germline V lookup: CDR1 SGHDT, CDR2 YYEEEE. CDR3 loop: CASSLGQGLQETQYF. CDR3 nucleotide sequence: TGTGCCAGCAGCTTAGGACAGGGCCTCCAAGAGACCCAGTACTTC.